These T cell receptor beta chains were read from a single sample in a study of cytomegalovirus exposure and HLA in healthy donors. Method: immunoSEQ multiplex PCR; TCRdb's copy keeps in-frame clones and lacks some. Among roughly 80,000 clones listed, 77% were seen once. Material: PBMCs. These receptors all come from a man aged 50-60 years in good health and CMV-seropositive. Each CDR3 is given with its conserved first and last residue. The order of the fields is clone size, V gene, D gene, J gene, CDR3 protein, CDR3 DNA. D genes are given only for firm matches. Clone size is given for some rows only: seen once, a few or many times, or a class if the clone is expanded.

.	TRBV7-8	TRBD1	TRBJ1-5	CASSFDRDNQPQHF	TGTGCCAGCAGCTTCGACAGGGACAATCAGCCCCAGCATTTT
.	TRBV11-3	TRBD2	TRBJ2-7	CASSLEGTSGRYEQYF	TGTGCCAGCAGCTTAGAGGGGACTAGCGGGAGATACGAGCAGTACTTC
.	TRBV30	.	TRBJ2-7	CAWSPGLYEQYF	TGTGCCTGGAGCCCAGGGCTCTACGAGCAGTACTTC
.	TRBV7-9	.	TRBJ2-2	CASSFFASNTGELFF	TGTGCCAGCAGCTTTTTCGCGTCGAACACCGGGGAGCTGTTTTTT
once	TRBV7-9	TRBD1	TRBJ1-2	CSSSRKTGSRGYTF	TGTTCCAGCAGCCGAAAGACAGGGAGTCGTGGCTACACCTTC
.	TRBV9	TRBD2	TRBJ2-1	CASSVGASGDEQFF	TGTGCCAGCAGCGTAGGGGCTAGCGGGGATGAGCAGTTCTTC
.	TRBV18	.	TRBJ2-7	CASSPDRTEQYF	TGTGCCAGCTCACCCGACAGGACCGAGCAGTACTTC
.	TRBV7-8	.	TRBJ2-7	CASSLARGGAHYEQYF	TGTGCCAGCAGCTTAGCTCGCGGTGGGGCTCACTACGAGCAGTACTTC
once	TRBV19	.	TRBJ2-2	CATLRGAVNTGELFF	TGTGCCACGCTCCGGGGGGCGGTGAACACCGGGGAGCTGTTTTTT
few	TRBV10-3	TRBD2	TRBJ2-7	CATSTSGYSYEQYF	TGTGCCACCTCGACTAGCGGGTATAGCTACGAGCAGTACTTC
.	TRBV4-2	.	TRBJ1-3	CASSRDRTVSGNTIYF	TGTGCCAGCAGCCGAGACAGGACAGTCTCTGGAAACACCATATATTTT
.	TRBV2	TRBD2	TRBJ2-7	CASKREYEQYF	TGTGCCAGCAAGCGGGAATACGAGCAGTACTTC
.	TRBV5-5	TRBD2	TRBJ2-6	CASSSPREANGLTF	TGTGCCAGCAGCTCCCCTCGGGAGGCCAACGGCCTGACTTTC
once	TRBV5-6	TRBD1	TRBJ1-2	CASSLQGYGYTF	TGTGCCAGCAGTCTACAGGGGTATGGCTACACCTTC
.	TRBV13	.	TRBJ2-2	CASKRDRTNTGELFF	TGTGCCAGCAAGCGGGACAGGACCAACACCGGGGAGCTGTTTTTT
.	TRBV7-8	.	TRBJ2-2	CASSPRQRPNTGELFF	TGTGCCAGCAGCCCTAGACAGCGACCGAACACCGGGGAGCTGTTTTTT
.	TRBV7-9	.	TRBJ2-5	CASSGDFLETQYF	TGTGCCAGCAGCGGGGACTTTCTAGAGACCCAGTACTTC
.	TRBV5-1	.	TRBJ1-4	CASSLGSRGNEKLFF	TGCGCCAGCAGCTTGGGCTCCAGGGGTAATGAAAAACTGTTTTTT
.	TRBV29-1	TRBD2	TRBJ2-1	CSVGLGTRANEQFF	TGCAGCGTTGGTTTGGGGACTAGGGCTAATGAGCAGTTCTTC
.	TRBV9	TRBD1	TRBJ2-3	CASSLGQGGADTQYF	TGTGCCAGCTCCCTCGGACAGGGCGGCGCAGATACGCAGTATTTT
.	TRBV1	.	TRBJ2-7	CTSSGTSPAYEQYF	TGCACCAGCAGTGGGACTAGCCCCGCCTACGAGCAGTACTTC
.	TRBV2	.	TRBJ1-5	CASSQAVSNQPQHF	TGTGCCAGCAGTCAGGCTGTCAGCAATCAGCCCCAGCATTTT
.	TRBV6-1	.	TRBJ2-3	CASSEGRGRGGLDTQYF	TGTGCCAGCAGTGAGGGAAGGGGGCGGGGTGGTTTGGATACGCAGTATTTT
.	TRBV7-2	TRBD1	TRBJ1-4	CASSTQGAVNEKLFF	TGTGCCAGCAGCACACAGGGGGCCGTTAATGAAAAACTGTTTTTT
.	TRBV5-1	TRBD2	TRBJ2-2	CASSLVASGITGELFF	TGCGCCAGCAGCTTGGTGGCTAGCGGGATCACCGGGGAGCTGTTTTTT
few	TRBV7-8	.	TRBJ2-7	CASSSLALSSYEQYF	TGTGCCAGCAGCTCCCTTGCCCTAAGCTCCTACGAGCAGTACTTC
few	TRBV5-1	TRBD1	TRBJ1-3	CASSLGGTGRTGNTIYF	TGCGCCAGCAGCTTGGGCGGGACAGGCAGGACTGGAAACACCATATATTTT
.	TRBV11-3	.	TRBJ1-1	CASSFYASNTEAFF	TGTGCCAGCAGCTTCTACGCATCGAACACTGAAGCTTTCTTT
.	TRBV25-1	.	TRBJ2-1	CASSEVGEFSRNEQFF	TGTGCCAGCAGTGAGGTCGGGGAGTTTTCGCGCAATGAGCAGTTCTTC
.	TRBV7-8	TRBD1	TRBJ2-6	CASSLRGDSFHSGANGLTF	TGTGCCAGCAGCTTAAGAGGGGACAGTTTTCACTCTGGGGCCAACGGCCTGACTTTC
.	TRBV10-3	TRBD1	TRBJ1-4	CAISESGQGNEKLFF	TGTGCCATCAGTGAGTCTGGACAGGGTAATGAAAAACTGTTTTTT
.	TRBV15	.	TRBJ2-1	CATSRDRTWSSYNEQFF	TGTGCCACCAGCAGAGACCGTACTTGGAGTTCCTACAATGAGCAGTTCTTC
few	TRBV5-1	TRBD2	TRBJ2-1	CASSLAGLAGDEQFF	TGCGCCAGCAGCTTGGCAGGACTAGCGGGAGATGAGCAGTTCTTC